This T cell receptor (beta chain) came from a study of T-cell reconstitution after alpha-beta-depleted transplantation in children (dated by TCRdb to about 2016). Regarding the study in general: T-cell immune reconstitution after TCRalphabeta/CD19-depleted allogeneic hematopoietic cell transplantation in children was quantitatively tracked in the study by means of TCR repertoire profiling.

From cysteine to phenylalanine, the CDR3 is 13 amino acids long. CDR3 DNA only is kept here, 39 bases in frame from base 1. According to the germline V gene, CDR1 reads SGHVS and CDR2 reads FQNEAQ. The V and J ends are trimmed by 1 base and 14 bases, leaving 12 bases between them. In this sample, this clonotype turned up a few times. Its antigen is still unknown. It has no much larger one-base neighbor in the sample; base qualities were not kept. Library creation used PCR. The sequencer listed for this sample is Illumina HiSeq 2500. TCR library preparation used molecular barcoding, with unique molecular identifiers applied to normalize quantification of the TCRbeta repertoire. TCRdb reanalyzed the raw reads on its own, using fastp at Q25 for trimming and MiXCR for clone calling, and kept in-frame beta chains. A single entry per CDR3 protein holds the most common genes and DNA from its merged rows. This sample has around 380,000 distinct CDR3 sequences in its table, and about a tenth of those were observed once. The leading ten clones occupy about 5% of the sample.

This sequence was found in a human donor who donated a stem cell graft to a child with acute myeloid leukemia. Sequenced material: PBMCs from the stem cell graft donor, taken from the stem cell graft. The receptor chain draws on TRBV7-8 and TRBJ1-6; confidence is insufficient to name the D gene. The CDR3 region: CASSLVEGWTLHF. Here is the DNA: TGTGCCAGCAGCTTAGTTGAGGGTTGGACCCTCCACTTT. The reference TRBV7-8 and TRBJ1-6 proteins fill in what lies around the CDR3, so the full variable domain reads GAGVSQSPRYKVAKRGQDVALRCDPISGHVSLFWYQQALGQGPEFLTYFQNEAQLDKSGLPSDRFFAERPEGSVSTLKIQRTQQEDSAVYLCASSLVEGWTLHFGNGTRLTVT.